The entry that follows covers one TCR beta chain sequence. Data came from immunoSEQ multiplex PCR; TCRdb stores just in-frame clones and leaves some out. The sample holds 20,000 or so clones, less than 60% seen once. This entry comes from a study of graft-versus-host responses after intestinal transplantation. Study details: Recipients had multivisceral, liver-intestinal, or isolated intestinal transplants.

Losses at the gene ends were 6 bases for V and 6 bases for J; bases not matched to a gene: 15. Germline loops: CDR1 WNHNN, CDR2 SYGVQD (reference sequence). This CDR3 is 16 amino acids long. The sequenced sample was alloreactive CD4+ T cells from a mixed lymphocyte reaction culture, obtained before intestinal transplant. As for subset: CFSE-low proliferating T cells sorted from approximately 6-day pre-transplant mixed lymphocyte reaction (GvH or HvG direction). The chain links TRBV10-1 to TRBJ2-3, with 7 bases matching TRBD2. The origin of this receptor is a human patient who received an intestinal transplant. The DNA for the CDR3 is TGCGCCAGCAGCGTAGGGGAGGGCAGTCTGTGGGATACGCAGTATTTT. Encoded protein: CASSVGEGSLWDTQYF.